This record concerns one T cell receptor (beta chain) sequence. The target antigen is unknown. The data are from a study of T-cell reconstitution after alpha-beta-depleted transplantation in children. Study-level points and caveats: The study reportedly traced alpha-beta T cells about two months after transplant to several hundred expanded graft clones. T-cell numbers and diversity, one year after transplant, stemmed largely from T cells that were newly produced.

Per germline, CDR1 LGHDT and CDR2 YNNKEL (reference sequence). Trimming left V 4 bases short and J 7 bases short, with 16 bases between. The CDR3 extends over 14 amino acids. Library preparation (for TCRbeta) was performed with unique molecular identifiers. Each CDR3 protein gets one entry after TCRdb re-called the PCR reads with MiXCR. There are 900,000 or so distinct CDR3 sequences in the sample; around 15% occur only once, and just under 5% lies in the top ten. Sequenced here: PBMCs, mostly from graft donor cells, sampled 360 days after TCRalphabeta/CD19-depleted stem cell transplant. The chain is built from TRBV3-1 and TRBJ1-1, with a tentative D call TRBD1 (6 bases). This TCR came from a male patient under 18 who had a stem cell transplant for acute lymphoblastic leukemia, so the T cells may come from the graft donor. In nucleotides, the CDR3 is TGTGCCAGCAGCCCCTTTATACAGGGTGATGAAGCTTTCTTT. As protein: CASSPFIQGDEAFF. The whole variable domain, remainder taken from reference TRBV3-1 and TRBJ1-1, is DTAVSQTPKYLVTQMGNDKSIKCEQNLGHDTMYWYKQDSKKFLKIMFSYNNKELIINETVPNRFSPKSPDKAHLNLHINSLELGDSAVYFCASSPFIQGDEAFFGQGTRLTVV.